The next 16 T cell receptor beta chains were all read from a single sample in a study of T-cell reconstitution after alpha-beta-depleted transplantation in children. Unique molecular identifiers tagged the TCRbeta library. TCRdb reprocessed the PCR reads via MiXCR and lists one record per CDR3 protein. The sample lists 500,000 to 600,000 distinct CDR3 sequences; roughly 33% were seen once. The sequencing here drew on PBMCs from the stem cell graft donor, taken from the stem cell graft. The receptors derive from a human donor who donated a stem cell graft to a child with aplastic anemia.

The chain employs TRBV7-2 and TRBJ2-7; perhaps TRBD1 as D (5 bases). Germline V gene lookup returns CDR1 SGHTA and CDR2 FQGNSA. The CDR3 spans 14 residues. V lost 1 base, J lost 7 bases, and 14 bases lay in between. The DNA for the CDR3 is TGTGCCAGCAGCTTAGGGGGCTCAATGGGGGAGCAGTACTTC. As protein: CASSLGGSMGEQYF.

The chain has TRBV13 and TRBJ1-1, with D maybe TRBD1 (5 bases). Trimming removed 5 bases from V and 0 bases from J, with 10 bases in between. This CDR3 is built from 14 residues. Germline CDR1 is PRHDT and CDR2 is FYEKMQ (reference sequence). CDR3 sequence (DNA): TGTGCCAGCAGCAAGGTAGGGGTGAACACTGAAGCTTTCTTT. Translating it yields CASSKVGVNTEAFF.

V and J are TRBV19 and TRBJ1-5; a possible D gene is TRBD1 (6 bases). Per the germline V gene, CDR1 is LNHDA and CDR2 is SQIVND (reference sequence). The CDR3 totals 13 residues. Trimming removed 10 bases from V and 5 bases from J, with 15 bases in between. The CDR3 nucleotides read TGTGCCACCGAGGACAGAAACTATCAGCCCCAGCATTTT. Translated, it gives CATEDRNYQPQHF.

CDR3 residues: CASTTGGYYEQYF. DNA of the CDR3: TGTGCCAGCACTACAGGGGGCTACTACGAGCAGTACTTC. The rearrangement uses TRBV28 and TRBJ2-7; TRBD1 agrees at 9 bases. The CDR3 is made up of 13 amino acids. In germline, CDR1 is MDHEN, CDR2 SYDVKM. The V gene end was trimmed by 7 bases and the J gene end by 3 bases; junction bases not matched to a gene: 4.

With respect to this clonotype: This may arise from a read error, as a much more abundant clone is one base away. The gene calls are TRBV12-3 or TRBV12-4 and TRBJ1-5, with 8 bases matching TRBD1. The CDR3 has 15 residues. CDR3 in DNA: TGTGCCAGCAGCAAACTCGGACAGGGCAATCAGCTCCAGCATTTT. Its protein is CASSKLGQGNQLQHF.

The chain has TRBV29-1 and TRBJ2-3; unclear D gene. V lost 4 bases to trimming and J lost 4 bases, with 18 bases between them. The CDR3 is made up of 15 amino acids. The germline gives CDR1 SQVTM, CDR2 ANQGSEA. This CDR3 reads CSVVIGSEAPDTQYF. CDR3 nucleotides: TGCAGCGTTGTAATCGGCAGCGAAGCGCCAGATACGCAGTATTTT.

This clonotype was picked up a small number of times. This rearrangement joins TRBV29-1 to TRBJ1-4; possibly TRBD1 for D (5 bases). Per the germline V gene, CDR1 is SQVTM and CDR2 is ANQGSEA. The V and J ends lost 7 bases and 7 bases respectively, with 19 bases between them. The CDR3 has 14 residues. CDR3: CSAQGVRGGEKLFF. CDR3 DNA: TGCAGCGCCCAAGGGGTGAGGGGAGGTGAAAAACTGTTTTTT.

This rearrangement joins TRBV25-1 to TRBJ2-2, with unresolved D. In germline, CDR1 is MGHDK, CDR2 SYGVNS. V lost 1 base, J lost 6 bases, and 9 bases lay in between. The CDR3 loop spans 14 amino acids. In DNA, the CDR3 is TGTGCCAGCAGTGAATTTGGTTCCCCCGGGGAGCTGTTTTTT. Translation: CASSEFGSPGELFF.

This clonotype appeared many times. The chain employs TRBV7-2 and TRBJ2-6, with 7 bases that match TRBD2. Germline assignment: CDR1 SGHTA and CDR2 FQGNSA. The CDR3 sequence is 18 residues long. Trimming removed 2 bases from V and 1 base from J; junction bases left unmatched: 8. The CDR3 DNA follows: TGTGCCAGCAGCTTATGGGGGGGTACTCGATCTGGGGCCAACGTCCTGACTTTC. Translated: CASSLWGGTRSGANVLTF.

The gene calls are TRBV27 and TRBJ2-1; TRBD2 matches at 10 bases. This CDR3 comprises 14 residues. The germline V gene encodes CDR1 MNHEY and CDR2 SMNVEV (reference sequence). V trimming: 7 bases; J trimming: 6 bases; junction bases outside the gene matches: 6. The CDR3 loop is CASKKREGRNEQFF. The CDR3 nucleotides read TGTGCCAGCAAGAAGCGGGAGGGCCGCAATGAGCAGTTCTTC.

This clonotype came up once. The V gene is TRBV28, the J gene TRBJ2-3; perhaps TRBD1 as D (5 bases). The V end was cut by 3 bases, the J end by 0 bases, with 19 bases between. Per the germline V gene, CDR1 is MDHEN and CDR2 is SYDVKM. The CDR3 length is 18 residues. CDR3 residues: CASSFPSLGAVSTDTQYF. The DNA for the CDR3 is TGTGCCAGCAGTTTCCCCTCCCTTGGGGCTGTAAGCACAGATACGCAGTATTTT.

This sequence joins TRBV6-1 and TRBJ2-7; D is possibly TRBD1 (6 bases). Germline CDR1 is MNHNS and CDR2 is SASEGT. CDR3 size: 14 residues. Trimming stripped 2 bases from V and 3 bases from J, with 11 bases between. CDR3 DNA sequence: TGTGCCAGCAGTGAATTCGGACAGCTCTACGAGCAGTACTTC. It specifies CASSEFGQLYEQYF.

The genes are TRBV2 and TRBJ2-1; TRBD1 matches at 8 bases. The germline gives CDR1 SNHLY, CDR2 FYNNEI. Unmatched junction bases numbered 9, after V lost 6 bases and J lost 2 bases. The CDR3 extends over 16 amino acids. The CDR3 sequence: CASRGDRTGAYNEQFF. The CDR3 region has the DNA TGTGCCAGCAGGGGGGACAGGACCGGCGCCTACAATGAGCAGTTCTTC.

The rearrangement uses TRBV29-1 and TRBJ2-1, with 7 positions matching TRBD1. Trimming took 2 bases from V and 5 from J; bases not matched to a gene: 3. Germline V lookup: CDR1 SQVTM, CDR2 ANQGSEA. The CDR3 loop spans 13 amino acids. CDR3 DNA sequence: TGCAGCGTTGAACAGGGGGTCCACAATGAGCAGTTCTTC. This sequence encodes CSVEQGVHNEQFF.

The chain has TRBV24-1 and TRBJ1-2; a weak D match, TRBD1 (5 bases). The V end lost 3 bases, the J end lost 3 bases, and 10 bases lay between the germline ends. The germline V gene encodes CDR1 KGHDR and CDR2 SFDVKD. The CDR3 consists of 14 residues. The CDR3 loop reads CATSDGGKDYGYTF. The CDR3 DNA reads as TGTGCCACCAGTGATGGGGGAAAGGACTATGGCTACACCTTC.

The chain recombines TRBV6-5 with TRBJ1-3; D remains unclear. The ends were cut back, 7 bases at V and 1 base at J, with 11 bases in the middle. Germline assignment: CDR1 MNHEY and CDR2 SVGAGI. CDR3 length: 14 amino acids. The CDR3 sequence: CASTTDFSGNTIYF. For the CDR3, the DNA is TGTGCCAGCACGACCGACTTTTCTGGAAACACCATATATTTT.